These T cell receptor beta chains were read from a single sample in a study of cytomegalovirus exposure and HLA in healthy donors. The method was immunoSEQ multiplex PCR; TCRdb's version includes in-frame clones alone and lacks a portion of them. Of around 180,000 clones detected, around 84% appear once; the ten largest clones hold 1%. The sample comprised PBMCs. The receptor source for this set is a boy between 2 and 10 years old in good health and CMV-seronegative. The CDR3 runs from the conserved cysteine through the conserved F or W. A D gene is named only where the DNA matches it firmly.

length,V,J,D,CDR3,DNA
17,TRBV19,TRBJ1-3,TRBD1,CASLGQESGEKRNTIYF,TGTGCCAGTCTGGGACAGGAATCTGGCGAAAAACGGAACACCATATATTTT
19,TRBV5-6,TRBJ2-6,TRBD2,CASSLVRLARVSGANVLTF,TGTGCCAGCAGCTTGGTGCGACTAGCGCGAGTCTCTGGGGCCAACGTCCTGACTTTC
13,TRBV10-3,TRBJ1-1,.,CAIRTSGDAEAFF,TGTGCCATCAGAACCTCGGGGGACGCAGAAGCTTTCTTT
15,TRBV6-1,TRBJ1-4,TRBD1,CASSIRDRRGEKLFF,TGTGCCAGCAGTATCCGGGACAGGAGGGGTGAAAAACTGTTTTTT
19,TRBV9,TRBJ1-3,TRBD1,CASSNDRRDRDRSGNTIYF,TGTGCCAGCAGCAACGACCGGCGCGACAGGGACCGCTCTGGAAACACCATATATTTT
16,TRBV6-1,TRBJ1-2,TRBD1,CASSETTGGFGYGYTF,TGTGCCAGCAGTGAAACCACAGGGGGCTTTGGCTATGGCTACACCTTC
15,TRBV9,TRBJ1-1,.,CASSVAREMNTEAFF,TGTGCCAGCAGCGTAGCTAGGGAGATGAACACTGAAGCTTTCTTT
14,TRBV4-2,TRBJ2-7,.,CASSQVGSSYEQYF,TGTGCCAGCAGCCAAGTGGGCAGCTCCTACGAGCAGTACTTC
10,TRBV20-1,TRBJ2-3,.,CSARTDTQYF,TGCAGTGCTCGTACAGATACGCAGTATTTT
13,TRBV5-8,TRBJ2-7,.,CASREQGSYEQYF,TGTGCCAGCAGGGAACAGGGTTCCTACGAGCAGTACTTC